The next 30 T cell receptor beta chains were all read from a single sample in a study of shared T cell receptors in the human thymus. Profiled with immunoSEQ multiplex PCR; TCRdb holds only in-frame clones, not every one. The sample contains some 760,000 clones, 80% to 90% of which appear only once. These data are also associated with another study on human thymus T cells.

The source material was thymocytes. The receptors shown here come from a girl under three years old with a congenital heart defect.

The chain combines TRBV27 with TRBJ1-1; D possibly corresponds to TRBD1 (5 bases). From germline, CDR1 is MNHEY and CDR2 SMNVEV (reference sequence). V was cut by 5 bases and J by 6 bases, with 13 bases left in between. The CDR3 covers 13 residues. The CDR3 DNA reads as TGTGCCAGCAGTAACTTCAGGGACTCTGAAGCTTTCTTT. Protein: CASSNFRDSEAFF.

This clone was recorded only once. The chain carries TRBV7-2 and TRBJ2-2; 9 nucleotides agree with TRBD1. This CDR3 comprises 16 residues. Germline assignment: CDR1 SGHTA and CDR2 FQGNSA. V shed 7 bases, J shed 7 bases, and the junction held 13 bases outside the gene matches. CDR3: CASTLGTGSSGGELFF. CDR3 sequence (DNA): TGTGCCAGCACCCTCGGGACAGGGAGTTCTGGCGGGGAGCTGTTTTTT.

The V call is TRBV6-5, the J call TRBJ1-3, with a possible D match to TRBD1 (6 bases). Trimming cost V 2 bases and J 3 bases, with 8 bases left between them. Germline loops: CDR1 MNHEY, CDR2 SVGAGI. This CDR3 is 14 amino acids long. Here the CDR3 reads CASSYRGNGNTIYF. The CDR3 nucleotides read TGTGCCAGCAGTTACAGGGGGAATGGAAACACCATATATTTT.

For the CDR3, the DNA is TGCGCCAGCAGCTTGGCCCGGGACTACCGAACCTACGAGCAGTACTTC. This gives the protein CASSLARDYRTYEQYF. The chain carries TRBV5-1 and TRBJ2-5; 7 bases fit TRBD2. Near its end, the DNA agrees better with TRBJ2-7, so the J call may be wrong. This CDR3 has 16 residues. In germline, CDR1 is SGHRS, CDR2 YFSETQ.

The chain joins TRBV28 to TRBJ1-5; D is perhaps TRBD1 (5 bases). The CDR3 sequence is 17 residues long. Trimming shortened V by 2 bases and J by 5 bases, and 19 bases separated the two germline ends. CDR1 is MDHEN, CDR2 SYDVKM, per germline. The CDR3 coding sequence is TGTGCCAGCAGTTTACTTTGGGCAGGGAGGTGGTATCAGCCCCAGCATTTT. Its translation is CASSLLWAGRWYQPQHF.

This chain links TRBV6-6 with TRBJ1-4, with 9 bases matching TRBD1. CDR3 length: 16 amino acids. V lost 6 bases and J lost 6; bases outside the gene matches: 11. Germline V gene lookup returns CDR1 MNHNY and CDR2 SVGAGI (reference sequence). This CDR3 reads CASSRSRTGEHEKLFF. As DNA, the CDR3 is TGTGCCAGCAGCCGATCGAGGACAGGGGAACATGAAAAACTGTTTTTT.

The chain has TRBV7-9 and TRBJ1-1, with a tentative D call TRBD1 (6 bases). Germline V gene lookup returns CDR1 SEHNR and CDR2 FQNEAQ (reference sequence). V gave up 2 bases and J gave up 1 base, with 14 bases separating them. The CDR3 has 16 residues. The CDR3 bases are TGTGCCAGCAGCTTACGGACAGAACTTACGAACACTGAAGCTTTCTTT. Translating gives CASSLRTELTNTEAFF.

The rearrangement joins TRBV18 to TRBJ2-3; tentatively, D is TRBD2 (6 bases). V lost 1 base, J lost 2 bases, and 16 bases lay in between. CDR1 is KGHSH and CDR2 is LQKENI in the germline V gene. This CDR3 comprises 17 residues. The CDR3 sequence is CASSPRPGRGNTDTQYF. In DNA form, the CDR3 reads TGTGCCAGCTCACCACGACCGGGTCGGGGGAACACAGATACGCAGTATTTT.

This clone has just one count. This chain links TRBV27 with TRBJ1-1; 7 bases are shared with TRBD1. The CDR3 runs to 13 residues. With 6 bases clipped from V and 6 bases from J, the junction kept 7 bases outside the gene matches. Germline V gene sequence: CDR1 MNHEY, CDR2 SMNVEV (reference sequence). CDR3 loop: CASRDDRDAEAFF. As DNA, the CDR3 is TGTGCCAGCAGAGATGACAGGGACGCTGAAGCTTTCTTT.

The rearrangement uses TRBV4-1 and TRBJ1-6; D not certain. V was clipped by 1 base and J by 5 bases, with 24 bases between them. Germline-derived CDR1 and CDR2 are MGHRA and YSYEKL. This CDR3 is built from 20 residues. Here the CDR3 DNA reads TGCGCCAGCAGCCAAGTTCCCACGGGAGGACCCCGGGTGGATAATTCACCCCTCCACTTT. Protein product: CASSQVPTGGPRVDNSPLHF.

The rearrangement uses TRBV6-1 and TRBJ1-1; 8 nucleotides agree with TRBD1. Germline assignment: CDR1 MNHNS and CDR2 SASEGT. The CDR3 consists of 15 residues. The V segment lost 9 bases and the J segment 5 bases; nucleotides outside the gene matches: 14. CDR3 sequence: CASKRPRTGLTEAFF. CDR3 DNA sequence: TGTGCCAGTAAACGACCTAGGACAGGGTTGACTGAAGCTTTCTTT.

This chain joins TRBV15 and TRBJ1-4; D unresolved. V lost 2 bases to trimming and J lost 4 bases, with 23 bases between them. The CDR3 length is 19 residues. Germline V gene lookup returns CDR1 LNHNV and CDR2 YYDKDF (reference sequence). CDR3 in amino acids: CATSRLPNVVGAGNEKLFF. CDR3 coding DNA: TGTGCCACCAGCAGACTCCCTAATGTGGTTGGCGCAGGTAATGAAAAACTGTTTTTT.

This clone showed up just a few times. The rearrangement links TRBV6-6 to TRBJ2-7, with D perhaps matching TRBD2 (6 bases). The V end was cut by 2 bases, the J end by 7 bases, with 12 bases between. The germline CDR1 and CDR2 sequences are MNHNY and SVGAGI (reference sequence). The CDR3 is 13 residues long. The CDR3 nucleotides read TGTGCCAGCAGTTACGAGGGGACTGGGGAGCAGTACTTC. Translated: CASSYEGTGEQYF.

The CDR3 is CASSEAFRGTNEKLFF. CDR3 in DNA: TGTGCCAGCAGTGAAGCATTCAGGGGTACTAATGAAAAACTGTTTTTT. The chain uses TRBV2 and TRBJ1-4; D is perhaps TRBD1 (6 bases). V was shortened by 0 bases and J by 2 bases, with 10 bases between the two germline ends. Per the germline V gene, CDR1 is SNHLY and CDR2 is FYNNEI. The CDR3 has 16 residues.

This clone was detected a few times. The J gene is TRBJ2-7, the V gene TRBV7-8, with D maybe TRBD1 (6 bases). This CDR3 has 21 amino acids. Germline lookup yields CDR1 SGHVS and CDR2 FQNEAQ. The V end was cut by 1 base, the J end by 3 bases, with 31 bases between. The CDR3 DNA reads TGTGCCAGCAGCTTAGGCCTAATGAAAGGACAGCTGAGGGATTTCTTCTACGAGCAGTACTTC. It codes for CASSLGLMKGQLRDFFYEQYF.

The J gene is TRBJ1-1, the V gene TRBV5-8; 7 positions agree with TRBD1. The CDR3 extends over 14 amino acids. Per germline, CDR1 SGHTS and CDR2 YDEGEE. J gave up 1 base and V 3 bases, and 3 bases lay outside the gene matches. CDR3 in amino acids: CASSSTGRNTEAFF. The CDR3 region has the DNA TGTGCCAGCAGCTCGACAGGGAGGAACACTGAAGCTTTCTTT.

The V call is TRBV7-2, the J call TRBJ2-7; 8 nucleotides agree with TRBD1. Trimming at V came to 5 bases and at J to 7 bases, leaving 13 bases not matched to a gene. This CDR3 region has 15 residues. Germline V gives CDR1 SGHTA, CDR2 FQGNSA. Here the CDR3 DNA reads TGTGCCAGCAGCATACGGACAGGGATAGCAGGGGAGCAGTACTTC. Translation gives CASSIRTGIAGEQYF.

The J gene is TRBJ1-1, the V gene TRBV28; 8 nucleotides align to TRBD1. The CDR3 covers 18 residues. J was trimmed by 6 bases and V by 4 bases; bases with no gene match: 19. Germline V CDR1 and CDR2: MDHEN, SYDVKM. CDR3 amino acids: CASSSPHSTGQGGPEAFF. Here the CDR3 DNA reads TGTGCCAGCAGTTCTCCCCACTCCACAGGACAGGGAGGACCTGAAGCTTTCTTT.

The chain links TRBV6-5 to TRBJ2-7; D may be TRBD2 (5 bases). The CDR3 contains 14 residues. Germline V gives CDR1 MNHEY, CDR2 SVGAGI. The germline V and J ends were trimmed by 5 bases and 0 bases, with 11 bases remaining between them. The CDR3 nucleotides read TGTGCCAGCAGTCACCGGGAAAACTCCTACGAGCAGTACTTC. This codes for CASSHRENSYEQYF.

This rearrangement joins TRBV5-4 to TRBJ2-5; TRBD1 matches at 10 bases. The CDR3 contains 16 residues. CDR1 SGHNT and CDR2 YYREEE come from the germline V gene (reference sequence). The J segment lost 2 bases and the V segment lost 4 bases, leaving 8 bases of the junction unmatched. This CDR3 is CASSPGDRGHQETQYF. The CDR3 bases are TGTGCCAGCAGCCCAGGGGACAGGGGCCATCAAGAGACCCAGTACTTC.

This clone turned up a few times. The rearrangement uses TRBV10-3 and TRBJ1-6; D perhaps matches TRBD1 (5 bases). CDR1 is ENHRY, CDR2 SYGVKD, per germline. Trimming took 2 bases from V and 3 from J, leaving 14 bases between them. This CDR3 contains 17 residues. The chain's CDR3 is CAISEAPGRFYNSPLHF. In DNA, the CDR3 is TGTGCCATCAGTGAGGCCCCAGGGAGGTTCTATAATTCACCCCTCCACTTT.

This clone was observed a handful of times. CDR3 nucleotide sequence: TGCGCCAGCAGCCCGGTAGGCAGGGTAGGTGAAAAACTGTTTTTT. Translation: CASSPVGRVGEKLFF. This rearrangement joins TRBV4-1 to TRBJ1-4, with D possibly TRBD1 on 5 matching bases. CDR1 and CDR2 from the germline V gene are MGHRA and YSYEKL. The CDR3 is 15 amino acids. Trimming removed 4 bases at V and 7 bases at J, with 16 bases between.

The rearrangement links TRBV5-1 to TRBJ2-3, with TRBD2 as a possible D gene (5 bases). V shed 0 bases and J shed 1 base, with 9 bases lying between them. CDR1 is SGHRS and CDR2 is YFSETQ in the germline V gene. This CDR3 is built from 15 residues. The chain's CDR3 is CASSLGSDRTDTQYF. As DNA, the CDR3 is TGCGCCAGCAGCTTGGGTAGCGACCGCACAGATACGCAGTATTTT. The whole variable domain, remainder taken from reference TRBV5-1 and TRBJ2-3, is KAGVTQTPRYLIKTRGQQVTLSCSPISGHRSVSWYQQTPGQGLQFLFEYFSETQRNKGNFPGRFSGRQFSNSRSEMNVSTLELGDSALYLCASSLGSDRTDTQYFGPGTRLTVL.

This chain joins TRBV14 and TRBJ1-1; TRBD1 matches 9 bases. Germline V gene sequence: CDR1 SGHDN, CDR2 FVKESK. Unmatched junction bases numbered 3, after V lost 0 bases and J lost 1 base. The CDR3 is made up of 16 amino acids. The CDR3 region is CASSQEGTGKNTEAFF. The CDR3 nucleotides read TGTGCCAGCAGCCAAGAAGGGACAGGGAAGAACACTGAAGCTTTCTTT.

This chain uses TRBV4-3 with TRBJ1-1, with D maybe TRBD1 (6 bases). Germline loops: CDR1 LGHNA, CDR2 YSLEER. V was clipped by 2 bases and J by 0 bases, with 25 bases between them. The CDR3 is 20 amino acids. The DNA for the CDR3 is TGCGCCAGCAGCCAATTTGACTTGGTTGGGGGCAGAAACATGAACACTGAAGCTTTCTTT. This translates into CASSQFDLVGGRNMNTEAFF.

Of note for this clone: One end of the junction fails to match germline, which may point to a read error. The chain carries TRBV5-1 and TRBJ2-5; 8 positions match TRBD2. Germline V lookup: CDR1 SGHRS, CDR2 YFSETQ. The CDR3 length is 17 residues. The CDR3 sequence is CASSPERASGLTGTRYF. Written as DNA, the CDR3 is TGCGCCAGCAGCCCCGAGAGGGCTAGCGGGCTAACAGGGACCCGGTACTTC. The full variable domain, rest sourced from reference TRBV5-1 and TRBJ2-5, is KAGVTQTPRYLIKTRGQQVTLSCSPISGHRSVSWYQQTPGQGLQFLFEYFSETQRNKGNFPGRFSGRQFSNSRSEMNVSTLELGDSALYLCASSPERASGLTGTRYFGPGTRLLVL.

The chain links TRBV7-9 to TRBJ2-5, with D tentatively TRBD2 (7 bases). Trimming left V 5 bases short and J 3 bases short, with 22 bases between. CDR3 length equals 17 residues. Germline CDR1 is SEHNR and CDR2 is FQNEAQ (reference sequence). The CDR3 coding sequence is TGTGCCAGCAGCCCCCGGATGGAGGGGGGGCTCAAAGAGACCCAGTACTTC. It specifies CASSPRMEGGLKETQYF.

The DNA of the CDR3 is TGTGCCTGGAGTGCGGGACTCCTGAACACTGAAGCTTTCTTT. It yields the protein CAWSAGLLNTEAFF. The chain couples TRBV30 to TRBJ1-1; possibly TRBD1 for D (5 bases). The CDR3 runs to 14 residues. Germline lookup yields CDR1 GTSNPN and CDR2 SVGIG (reference sequence). V shed 1 base and J shed 0 bases, with 9 bases lying between them.

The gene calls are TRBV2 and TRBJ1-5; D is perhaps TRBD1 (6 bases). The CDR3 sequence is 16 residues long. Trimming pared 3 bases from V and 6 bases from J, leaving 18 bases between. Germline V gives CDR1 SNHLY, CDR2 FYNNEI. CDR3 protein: CASSDVGGVGSQPQHF. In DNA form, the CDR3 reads TGTGCCAGCAGTGACGTTGGGGGCGTTGGGAGTCAGCCCCAGCATTTT.

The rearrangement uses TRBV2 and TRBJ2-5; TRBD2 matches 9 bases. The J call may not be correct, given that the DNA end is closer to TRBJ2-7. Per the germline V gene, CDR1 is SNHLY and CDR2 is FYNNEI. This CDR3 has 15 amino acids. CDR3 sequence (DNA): TGTGCCAGCAGTGAAGATAGCGGGGGCTCCTACGAGCAGTACTTC. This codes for CASSEDSGGSYEQYF.